Listed below are T cell receptor beta chains from one sample, sequenced in a study of cytotoxic CD8 clonotypes in ibrutinib-treated CLL. Repertoires were generated with immunoSEQ multiplex PCR, while TCRdb's copy carries only in-frame clones and drops some. The repertoire has approximately 23,000 clones, about 75% of them found once; the top ten carry approximately 7.2%. The sample consisted of PBMCs, taken before ibrutinib treatment. These receptors originate from a human donor with chronic lymphocytic leukemia. CDR3s include the opening cysteine and the closing phenylalanine or tryptophan. The D gene is left open where the match is weak. Only part of the rows carry a size: once, few, many, or a class if the clone is expanded.

J	size	V	D	CDR3	DNA
TRBJ1-1	.	TRBV29-1	.	CSGRSANTEAFF	TGCAGCGGACGGAGCGCTAACACTGAAGCTTTCTTT
TRBJ1-6	.	TRBV6-1	.	CASSRQGGQNSPLHF	TGTGCCAGCAGCCGGCAGGGCGGGCAAAATTCACCCCTCCACTTT
TRBJ1-2	few	TRBV6-5	.	CASSRVQGRKGYTF	TGTGCCAGCAGCCGCGTACAGGGCAGGAAGGGCTACACCTTC
TRBJ2-2	.	TRBV5-1	.	CASSRELNTGELFF	TGCGCCAGCAGCCGGGAGCTGAACACCGGGGAGCTGTTTTTT
TRBJ1-5	few	TRBV7-2	.	CASSLGFRGNQPQHF	TGTGCCAGCAGCTTGGGTTTCAGGGGCAATCAGCCCCAGCATTTT
TRBJ1-2	few	TRBV28	.	CASSERGARDTF	TGTGCCAGCAGCGAAAGGGGGGCTCGCGACACCTTC
TRBJ2-3	once	TRBV5-4	.	CASSLDPQGTDTQYF	TGTGCCAGCAGCTTGGATCCCCAGGGGACAGATACGCAGTATTTT
TRBJ2-5	.	TRBV15	.	CATSRVPSSQTQYF	TGTGCCACCAGCAGAGTCCCTAGCAGTCAGACCCAGTACTTC
TRBJ1-2	few	TRBV15	.	CATSRKTAGNYGYTF	TGTGCCACCAGCAGAAAGACAGCCGGCAACTATGGCTACACCTTC
TRBJ1-1	.	TRBV18	TRBD1	CASSLQPGQGGGRTEAFF	TGTGCCAGCTCACTACAGCCGGGACAGGGAGGGGGAAGGACTGAAGCTTTCTTT
TRBJ2-1	.	TRBV6-5	.	CASRSQGPSYNEQFF	TGTGCCAGCAGATCCCAGGGGCCCTCCTACAATGAGCAGTTCTTC
TRBJ2-7	.	TRBV30	.	CAPPPPEQYF	TGTGCCCCCCCACCCCCCGAGCAGTACTTC
TRBJ1-5	.	TRBV7-9	.	CASSVESNQPQHF	TGTGCCAGCAGCGTGGAGAGCAATCAGCCCCAGCATTTT
TRBJ2-5	.	TRBV5-1	.	CASVFSNPYQETQYF	TGCGCCAGCGTCTTCTCTAATCCGTACCAAGAGACCCAGTACTTC
TRBJ1-1	.	TRBV10-3	.	CAISEWGGTEAFF	TGTGCCATCAGTGAGTGGGGTGGCACTGAAGCTTTCTTT
TRBJ2-1	.	TRBV7-2	.	CASRRQYSSGYNEQFF	TGTGCCAGCAGGAGGCAGTATAGTAGCGGTTACAATGAGCAGTTCTTC
TRBJ1-2	.	TRBV7-8	TRBD1	CASSLAGQGFGYTF	TGTGCCAGCAGCTTAGCGGGACAGGGGTTTGGCTACACCTTC
TRBJ2-5	.	TRBV5-5	TRBD1	CASSSGTGEETQYF	TGTGCCAGCAGCTCGGGGACAGGTGAAGAGACCCAGTACTTC
TRBJ2-7	.	TRBV5-8	.	CASPKRRGPSYEQYF	TGTGCCAGCCCTAAGAGACGGGGCCCCAGCTACGAGCAGTACTTC
TRBJ2-3	.	TRBV10-3	TRBD2	CAISVGGRADTQYF	TGTGCCATCAGTGTCGGCGGGAGAGCAGATACGCAGTATTTT
TRBJ2-1	.	TRBV14	.	CASSQGGVLYNEQFF	TGTGCCAGCAGCCAAGGGGGGGTCCTCTACAATGAGCAGTTCTTC
TRBJ2-5	.	TRBV6-1	.	CASSDLIPFTITKETQYF	TGTGCCAGCAGTGACCTTATCCCTTTCACCATTACAAAAGAGACCCAGTACTTC
TRBJ1-5	.	TRBV7-2	.	CASSRQPYSNQPQHF	TGTGCCAGCAGCCGACAGCCTTATAGCAATCAGCCCCAGCATTTT
TRBJ2-7	.	TRBV9	TRBD1	CASSVTGTGTYEQYF	TGTGCCAGCAGCGTCACCGGGACAGGGACCTACGAGCAGTACTTC
TRBJ2-3	once	TRBV11-2	TRBD1	CASSREQGDGTDTQYF	TGTGCCAGCAGCCGGGAACAGGGGGATGGCACAGATACGCAGTATTTT
TRBJ2-1	.	TRBV28	.	CASSRPTGTNNEQFF	TGTGCCAGCAGTCGGCCAACCGGGACAAACAATGAGCAGTTCTTC